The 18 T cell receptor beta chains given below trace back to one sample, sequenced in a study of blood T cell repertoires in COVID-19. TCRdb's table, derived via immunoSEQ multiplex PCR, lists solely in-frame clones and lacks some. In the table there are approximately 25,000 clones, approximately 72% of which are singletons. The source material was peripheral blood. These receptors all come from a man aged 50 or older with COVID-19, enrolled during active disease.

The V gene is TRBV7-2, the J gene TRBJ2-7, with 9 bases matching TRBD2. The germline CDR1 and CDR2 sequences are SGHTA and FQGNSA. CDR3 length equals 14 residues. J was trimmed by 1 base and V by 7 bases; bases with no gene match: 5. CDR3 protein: CASKGGRGSYEQYF. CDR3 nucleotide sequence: TGTGCCAGCAAAGGCGGGAGGGGATCCTACGAGCAGTACTTC.

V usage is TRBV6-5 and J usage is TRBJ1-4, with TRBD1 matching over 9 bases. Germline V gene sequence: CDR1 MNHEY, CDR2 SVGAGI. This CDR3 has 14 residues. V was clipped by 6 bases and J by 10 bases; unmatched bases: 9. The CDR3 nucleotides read TGTGCCAGCAGCGCACAGGGGGCGGCTAGAAAACTGTTTTTT. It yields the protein CASSAQGAARKLFF.

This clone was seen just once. CDR3 sequence (DNA): TGCGCCAGCAACCCGGGACAGGGGGCGCGAAATGAGCAGTTCTTC. Protein sequence: CASNPGQGARNEQFF. The genes are TRBV10-1 and TRBJ2-1; TRBD1 matches at 12 bases. The germline V gene has CDR1 WNHNN and CDR2 SYGVQD (reference sequence). The CDR3 extends over 15 amino acids. V dropped 7 bases and J dropped 7; count of bases not matched to a gene: 8.

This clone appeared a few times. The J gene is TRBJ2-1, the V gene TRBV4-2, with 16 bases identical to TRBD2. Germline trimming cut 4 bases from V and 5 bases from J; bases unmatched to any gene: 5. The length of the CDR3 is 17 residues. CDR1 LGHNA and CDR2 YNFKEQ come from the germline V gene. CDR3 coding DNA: TGTGCCAGCAGCCTGGGACTAGCGGGGGGGCCAGACAATGAGCAGTTCTTC. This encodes CASSLGLAGGPDNEQFF.

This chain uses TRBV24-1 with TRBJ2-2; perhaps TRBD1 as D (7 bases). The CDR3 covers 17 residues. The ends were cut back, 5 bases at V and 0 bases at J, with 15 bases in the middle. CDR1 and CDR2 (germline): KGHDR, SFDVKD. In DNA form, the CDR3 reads TGTGCCACCAGTGTCCCAGGGGGACTTGCGAACACCGGGGAGCTGTTTTTT. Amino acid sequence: CATSVPGGLANTGELFF.

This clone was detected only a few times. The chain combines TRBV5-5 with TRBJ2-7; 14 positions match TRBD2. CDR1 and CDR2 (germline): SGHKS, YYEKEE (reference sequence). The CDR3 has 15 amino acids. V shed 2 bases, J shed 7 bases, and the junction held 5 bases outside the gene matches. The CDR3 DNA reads TGTGCCAGCAGCTTAAGACTAGCGGGGGGGCGTGAGCAGTACTTC. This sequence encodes CASSLRLAGGREQYF.

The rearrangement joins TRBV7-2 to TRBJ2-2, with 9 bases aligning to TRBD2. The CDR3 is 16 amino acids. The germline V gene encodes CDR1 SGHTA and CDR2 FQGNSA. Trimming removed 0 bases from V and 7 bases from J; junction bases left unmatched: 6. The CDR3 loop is CASSLARGGGGGELFF. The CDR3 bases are TGTGCCAGCAGCTTAGCGCGCGGGGGGGGAGGCGGGGAGCTGTTTTTT.

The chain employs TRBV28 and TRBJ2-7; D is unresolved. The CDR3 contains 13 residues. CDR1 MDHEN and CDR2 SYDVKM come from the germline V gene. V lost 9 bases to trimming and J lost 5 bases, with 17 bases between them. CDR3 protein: CASESGLTDEQYF. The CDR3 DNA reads TGTGCCAGTGAGAGTGGGCTGACCGACGAGCAGTACTTC.

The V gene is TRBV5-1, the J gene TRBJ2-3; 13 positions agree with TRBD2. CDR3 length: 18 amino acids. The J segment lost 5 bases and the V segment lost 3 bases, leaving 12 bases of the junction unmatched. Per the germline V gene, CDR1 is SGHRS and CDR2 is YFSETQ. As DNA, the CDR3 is TGCGCCAGCAGCTCCGCCATACTAGCGGGAGGGGATGGAGATACGCAGTATTTT. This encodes CASSSAILAGGDGDTQYF.

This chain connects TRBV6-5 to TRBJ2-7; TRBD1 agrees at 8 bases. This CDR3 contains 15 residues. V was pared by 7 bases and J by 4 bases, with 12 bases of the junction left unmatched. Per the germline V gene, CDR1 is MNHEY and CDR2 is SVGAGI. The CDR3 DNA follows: TGTGCCAGCATCCGAGGGGGACAGGACGTTTACGAGCAGTACTTC. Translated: CASIRGGQDVYEQYF.

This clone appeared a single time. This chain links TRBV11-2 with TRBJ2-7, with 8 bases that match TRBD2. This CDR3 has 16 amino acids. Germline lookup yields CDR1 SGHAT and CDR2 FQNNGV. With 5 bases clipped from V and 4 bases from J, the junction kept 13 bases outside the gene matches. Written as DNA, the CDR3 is TGTGCCAGCAGCAAACTTAGCGGGAAAAGGACGTACGAGCAGTACTTC. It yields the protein CASSKLSGKRTYEQYF.

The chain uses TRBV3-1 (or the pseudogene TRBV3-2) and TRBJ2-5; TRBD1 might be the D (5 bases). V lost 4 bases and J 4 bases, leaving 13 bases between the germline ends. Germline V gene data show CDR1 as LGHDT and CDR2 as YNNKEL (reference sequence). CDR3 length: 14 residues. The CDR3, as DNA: TGTGCCAGCAGCCCGGTATTTACAGGAGAGACCCAGTACTTC. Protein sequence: CASSPVFTGETQYF.

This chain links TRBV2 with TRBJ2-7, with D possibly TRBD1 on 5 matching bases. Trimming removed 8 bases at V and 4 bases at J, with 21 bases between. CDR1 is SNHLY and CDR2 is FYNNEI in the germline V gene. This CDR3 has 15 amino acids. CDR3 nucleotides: TGTGCCAGCTCCCAATGGCCCCAGGGCCGGTACGAGCAGTACTTC. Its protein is CASSQWPQGRYEQYF.

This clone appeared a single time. CDR3 in DNA: TGTGCCAGCAGTCAGAATATGAACACTGAAGCTTTCTTT. It specifies CASSQNMNTEAFF. The chain combines TRBV2 with TRBJ1-1, with no clear D. Trimming took 5 bases from V and 0 from J, leaving 7 bases between them. The CDR3 spans 13 residues. CDR1 is SNHLY, CDR2 FYNNEI, per germline.

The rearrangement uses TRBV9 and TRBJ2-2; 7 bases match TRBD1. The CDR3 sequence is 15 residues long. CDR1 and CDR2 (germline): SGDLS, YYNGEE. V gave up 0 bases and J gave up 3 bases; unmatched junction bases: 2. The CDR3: CASSVAQGDTGELFF. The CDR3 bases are TGTGCCAGCAGCGTAGCTCAGGGGGACACCGGGGAGCTGTTTTTT.

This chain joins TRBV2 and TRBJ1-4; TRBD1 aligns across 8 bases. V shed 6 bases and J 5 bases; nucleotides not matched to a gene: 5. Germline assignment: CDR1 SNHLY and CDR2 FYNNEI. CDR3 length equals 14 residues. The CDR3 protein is CASSAQGANEKLFF. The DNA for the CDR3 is TGTGCCAGCAGCGCCCAGGGGGCGAATGAAAAACTGTTTTTT.

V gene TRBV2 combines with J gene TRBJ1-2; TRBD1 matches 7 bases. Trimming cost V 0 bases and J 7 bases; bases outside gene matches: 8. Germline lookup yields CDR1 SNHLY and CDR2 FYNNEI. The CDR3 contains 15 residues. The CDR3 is CASSEANRGVSGYTF. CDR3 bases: TGTGCCAGCAGTGAAGCAAACAGGGGAGTGTCTGGCTACACCTTC.

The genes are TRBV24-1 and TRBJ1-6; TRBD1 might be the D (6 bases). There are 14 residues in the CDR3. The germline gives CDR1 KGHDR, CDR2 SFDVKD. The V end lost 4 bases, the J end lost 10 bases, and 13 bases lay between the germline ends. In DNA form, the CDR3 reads TGTGCCACCAGTGAACACAGGGCGGGCTCACCCCTCCACTTT. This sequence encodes CATSEHRAGSPLHF.